Below, one TCR beta chain is given with its context. This could be a read error, since a much larger clone is one nucleotide away. Each sample gave at least 7 million isolated PBMCs. The data originate from a study of blood T cells in healthy people across ages. A second 7 to 11 cycle PCR used barcoded and J-beta primers. Every cDNA molecule carried a tag from a template-switch adaptor bearing 12 random nucleotides. A single record per CDR3 protein comes from TCRdb applying MiXCR to the 5' RACE reads. In the table there are fewer than 650,000 distinct CDR3 sequences, about 27% of which are singletons. Separately, the same data were catalogued under a study of T cells of mothers and their children. That report notes: Sequencing got over 8.5 million TCR beta CDR3 reads from each mother and a few million from each child.

This receptor was taken from a boy between 2 and 15 years old in good health. Sequenced: blood.

The CDR3 DNA is TGTGCCAGCTCACCACCTCGAGGGAGTGACCAAGAGACCCAGTACTTC. Its translation is CASSPPRGSDQETQYF. The genes are TRBV18 and TRBJ2-5, with D perhaps TRBD2 (5 bases). Trimming removed 0 bases at V and 0 bases at J, with 11 bases between. The germline V gene has CDR1 KGHSH and CDR2 LQKENI. This CDR3 comprises 16 residues.